These T cell receptor beta chains were read from a single sample in a study of blood T cell repertoires in COVID-19. Repertoires were generated with immunoSEQ multiplex PCR, while TCRdb's copy carries only in-frame clones and drops some. This sample carries roughly 100,000 clones, about 80% of them seen once, and the ten largest clones take approximately 3.4%. Specimen: peripheral blood. These TCRs come from a woman aged 80 or over with active or convalescent COVID-19. Both conserved end residues are part of each CDR3. The D gene is left open where the match is weak. The size of a clone is reported for some rows only, either as once, few or many, or as a class for expanded clones.

cdr3_aa: CASSLAAGGRAQYF
cdr3_nt: TGTGCCAGCAGCTTAGCGGCGGGGGGGCGGGCCCAGTACTTC
j_call: TRBJ2-5
cdr3_length: 14
clone_size: .
d_call: TRBD2
v_call: TRBV11-2

cdr3_aa: CASGLTPNTEAFF
cdr3_nt: TGTGCCAGTGGTTTGACACCGAACACTGAAGCTTTCTTT
j_call: TRBJ1-1
cdr3_length: 13
clone_size: .
d_call: .
v_call: TRBV19

cdr3_aa: CASSVSSGVQETQYF
cdr3_nt: TGTGCCAGCAGCGTGTCTAGCGGAGTCCAAGAGACCCAGTACTTC
j_call: TRBJ2-5
cdr3_length: 15
clone_size: .
d_call: TRBD2
v_call: TRBV9

cdr3_aa: CASSWQGPSGANVLTF
cdr3_nt: TGTGCCAGCAGCTGGCAGGGCCCCTCTGGGGCCAACGTCCTGACTTTC
j_call: TRBJ2-6
cdr3_length: 16
clone_size: .
d_call: .
v_call: TRBV5-4

cdr3_aa: CASRLSGVYNEQFF
cdr3_nt: TGTGCCAGCAGACTTAGCGGGGTATACAATGAGCAGTTCTTC
j_call: TRBJ2-1
cdr3_length: 14
clone_size: .
d_call: TRBD2
v_call: TRBV11-2

cdr3_aa: CASGRRQISGANVLTF
cdr3_nt: TGTGCCAGCGGCCGACGACAGATCTCTGGGGCCAACGTCCTGACTTTC
j_call: TRBJ2-6
cdr3_length: 16
clone_size: .
d_call: .
v_call: TRBV3-1/TRBV3-2

cdr3_aa: CATSDFANYGYTF
cdr3_nt: TGTGCCACCAGTGATTTCGCTAACTATGGCTACACCTTC
j_call: TRBJ1-2
cdr3_length: 13
clone_size: .
d_call: .
v_call: TRBV24-1

cdr3_aa: CASSLYRQSTDTQYF
cdr3_nt: TGCGCCAGCAGCTTATATAGACAGAGCACAGATACGCAGTATTTT
j_call: TRBJ2-3
cdr3_length: 15
clone_size: .
d_call: .
v_call: TRBV5-1

cdr3_aa: CASADGLAYTDTQYF
cdr3_nt: TGTGCTAGTGCCGACGGACTAGCGTACACAGATACGCAGTATTTT
j_call: TRBJ2-3
cdr3_length: 15
clone_size: .
d_call: TRBD2
v_call: TRBV12-5

cdr3_aa: CSAWDRMNTEAFF
cdr3_nt: TGCAGCGCTTGGGACAGGATGAACACTGAAGCTTTCTTT
j_call: TRBJ1-1
cdr3_length: 13
clone_size: .
d_call: TRBD1
v_call: TRBV29-1

cdr3_aa: CASSYAGTPPQYF
cdr3_nt: TGTGCCAGCAGTTACGCGGGGACCCCTCCGCAGTATTTT
j_call: TRBJ2-3
cdr3_length: 13
clone_size: .
d_call: .
v_call: TRBV6-2/TRBV6-3

cdr3_aa: CAAGGGRVRDTQYF
cdr3_nt: TGTGCCGCCGGGGGCGGGAGGGTGAGAGATACGCAGTATTTT
j_call: TRBJ2-3
cdr3_length: 14
clone_size: .
d_call: TRBD2
v_call: TRBV27

cdr3_aa: CASSMDITGVNTEAFF
cdr3_nt: TGTGCCAGTAGTATGGACATAACAGGGGTCAACACTGAAGCTTTCTTT
j_call: TRBJ1-1
cdr3_length: 16
clone_size: .
d_call: TRBD1
v_call: TRBV19

cdr3_aa: CASRRTGTYGYTF
cdr3_nt: TGTGCCAGCAGACGGACAGGGACCTATGGCTACACCTTC
j_call: TRBJ1-2
cdr3_length: 13
clone_size: .
d_call: TRBD1
v_call: TRBV7-2

cdr3_aa: CASSFSYGTNYEQYF
cdr3_nt: TGCGCCAGCAGCTTCAGTTACGGGACAAACTACGAGCAGTACTTC
j_call: TRBJ2-7
cdr3_length: 15
clone_size: .
d_call: .
v_call: TRBV5-1

cdr3_aa: CAWNRLAGVETQYF
cdr3_nt: TGTGCCTGGAATCGGCTAGCGGGGGTAGAGACCCAGTACTTC
j_call: TRBJ2-5
cdr3_length: 14
clone_size: .
d_call: TRBD2
v_call: TRBV30

cdr3_aa: CASSLEAGGSGNTIYF
cdr3_nt: TGCGCCAGCAGCTTGGAGGCAGGGGGCTCTGGAAACACCATATATTTT
j_call: TRBJ1-3
cdr3_length: 16
clone_size: .
d_call: TRBD1
v_call: TRBV5-1

cdr3_aa: CASSQDLIGGSSYEQYF
cdr3_nt: TGCGCCAGCAGCCAAGATCTTATAGGGGGTAGCTCCTACGAGCAGTACTTC
j_call: TRBJ2-7
cdr3_length: 17
clone_size: .
d_call: .
v_call: TRBV4-1

cdr3_aa: CASSSNRVRGEQYF
cdr3_nt: TGTGCCAGCAGCTCCAACAGGGTCCGAGGCGAGCAGTACTTC
j_call: TRBJ2-7
cdr3_length: 14
clone_size: .
d_call: .
v_call: TRBV11-3

cdr3_aa: CAISDPTVTTEAFF
cdr3_nt: TGTGCCATCAGTGACCCGACAGTAACCACTGAAGCTTTCTTT
j_call: TRBJ1-1
cdr3_length: 14
clone_size: .
d_call: .
v_call: TRBV10-3

cdr3_aa: CASSLEGGRLTDTQYF
cdr3_nt: TGCGCCAGCAGCTTGGAGGGGGGGCGGCTCACAGATACGCAGTATTTT
j_call: TRBJ2-3
cdr3_length: 16
clone_size: .
d_call: .
v_call: TRBV5-1

cdr3_aa: CASRDSGGSTDTQYF
cdr3_nt: TGTGCCAGCAGGGATAGCGGGGGGAGCACAGATACGCAGTATTTT
j_call: TRBJ2-3
cdr3_length: 15
clone_size: .
d_call: TRBD2
v_call: TRBV6-4

cdr3_aa: CASSPGQGAYGYTF
cdr3_nt: TGTGCCAGCAGCCCGGGACAGGGGGCCTATGGCTACACCTTC
j_call: TRBJ1-2
cdr3_length: 14
clone_size: .
d_call: TRBD1
v_call: TRBV11-2

cdr3_aa: CSVTAGANVLTF
cdr3_nt: TGCAGCGTTACAGCTGGGGCCAACGTCCTGACTTTC
j_call: TRBJ2-6
cdr3_length: 12
clone_size: .
d_call: .
v_call: TRBV29-1

cdr3_aa: CASSLRTGGAEQYF
cdr3_nt: TGTGCCAGCAGTCTACGGACAGGAGGGGCCGAGCAGTACTTC
j_call: TRBJ2-7
cdr3_length: 14
clone_size: .
d_call: .
v_call: TRBV27

cdr3_aa: CASRSGTSAAEQFF
cdr3_nt: TGCGCCAGCAGATCAGGGACTAGCGCTGCTGAGCAGTTCTTC
j_call: TRBJ2-1
cdr3_length: 14
clone_size: .
d_call: TRBD2
v_call: TRBV5-1

cdr3_aa: CASSAAGGPPYEQYF
cdr3_nt: TGTGCCAGCAGCGCAGCAGGGGGTCCCCCCTACGAGCAGTACTTC
j_call: TRBJ2-7
cdr3_length: 15
clone_size: few
d_call: TRBD1
v_call: TRBV7-8

cdr3_aa: CASSVVLGPLTF
cdr3_nt: TGTGCCAGCAGCGTAGTCTTGGGCCCCCTCACCTTC
j_call: TRBJ1-2
cdr3_length: 12
clone_size: .
d_call: .
v_call: TRBV9

cdr3_aa: CASSIGPSGTGNPYEQYF
cdr3_nt: TGTGCCAGTAGTATAGGCCCCTCCGGGACAGGGAATCCCTACGAGCAGTACTTC
j_call: TRBJ2-7
cdr3_length: 18
clone_size: .
d_call: TRBD1
v_call: TRBV19

cdr3_aa: CASSLGQGVDTGELFF
cdr3_nt: TGTGCCAGCAGCCTCGGACAGGGGGTCGACACCGGGGAGCTGTTTTTT
j_call: TRBJ2-2
cdr3_length: 16
clone_size: once
d_call: TRBD1
v_call: TRBV11-1

cdr3_aa: CASSLAQGSNQPQHF
cdr3_nt: TGTGCCAGCAGCTTAGCGCAGGGTAGCAATCAGCCCCAGCATTTT
j_call: TRBJ1-5
cdr3_length: 15
clone_size: .
d_call: .
v_call: TRBV7-2

cdr3_aa: CASSPPRAPYEQYF
cdr3_nt: TGTGCCAGCAGCCCACCCCGTGCGCCCTACGAGCAGTACTTC
j_call: TRBJ2-7
cdr3_length: 14
clone_size: .
d_call: .
v_call: TRBV7-2

cdr3_aa: CASYSEISEAFF
cdr3_nt: TGTGCCAGCTATTCAGAAATCTCTGAAGCTTTCTTT
j_call: TRBJ1-1
cdr3_length: 12
clone_size: .
d_call: .
v_call: TRBV28

cdr3_aa: CAWRETGPGRKLFF
cdr3_nt: TGTGCCTGGAGGGAGACAGGGCCTGGTCGAAAACTGTTTTTT
j_call: TRBJ1-4
cdr3_length: 14
clone_size: .
d_call: TRBD1
v_call: TRBV30

cdr3_aa: CASSLTGDEQYF
cdr3_nt: TGTGCCAGCAGCCTGACAGGGGACGAGCAGTACTTC
j_call: TRBJ2-7
cdr3_length: 12
clone_size: .
d_call: TRBD1
v_call: TRBV3-1/TRBV3-2

cdr3_aa: CASSLGSNSNQPQHF
cdr3_nt: TGTGCCAGCAGCTTAGGTAGTAATAGCAATCAGCCCCAGCATTTT
j_call: TRBJ1-5
cdr3_length: 15
clone_size: .
d_call: .
v_call: TRBV7-9

cdr3_aa: CASSYTGTYEQYF
cdr3_nt: TGTGCCAGCAGTTACACGGGGACCTACGAGCAGTACTTC
j_call: TRBJ2-7
cdr3_length: 13
clone_size: .
d_call: .
v_call: TRBV6-6

cdr3_aa: CASSWGLNEQFF
cdr3_nt: TGTGCCAGCAGCTGGGGACTCAATGAGCAGTTCTTC
j_call: TRBJ2-1
cdr3_length: 12
clone_size: .
d_call: .
v_call: TRBV5-6

cdr3_aa: CASSFGGGESYEQYF
cdr3_nt: TGCGCCAGCAGCTTTGGTGGCGGGGAATCCTACGAGCAGTACTTC
j_call: TRBJ2-7
cdr3_length: 15
clone_size: .
d_call: .
v_call: TRBV5-1

cdr3_aa: CASSYTTGGGEQYF
cdr3_nt: TGTGCCAGCAGTTACACTACAGGGGGTGGGGAGCAGTACTTC
j_call: TRBJ2-7
cdr3_length: 14
clone_size: many
d_call: TRBD1
v_call: TRBV6-5

cdr3_aa: CASSQVAQGSSGANVLTF
cdr3_nt: TGCGCCAGCAGCCAAGTGGCTCAGGGAAGCTCTGGGGCCAACGTCCTGACTTTC
j_call: TRBJ2-6
cdr3_length: 18
clone_size: .
d_call: .
v_call: TRBV4-1

cdr3_aa: CAWSVGSGAGAQYF
cdr3_nt: TGTGCCTGGAGTGTTGGTAGCGGAGCTGGGGCCCAGTACTTC
j_call: TRBJ2-5
cdr3_length: 14
clone_size: .
d_call: .
v_call: TRBV30

cdr3_aa: CASSQGQLNEKLFF
cdr3_nt: TGCGCCAGCAGCCAGGGACAGCTCAATGAAAAACTGTTTTTT
j_call: TRBJ1-4
cdr3_length: 14
clone_size: .
d_call: TRBD1
v_call: TRBV5-1

cdr3_aa: CAWSVLRDTEAFF
cdr3_nt: TGTGCCTGGAGTGTACTCCGGGACACTGAAGCTTTCTTT
j_call: TRBJ1-1
cdr3_length: 13
clone_size: .
d_call: .
v_call: TRBV30

cdr3_aa: CASTSGLVGGELFF
cdr3_nt: TGTGCCAGCACCTCAGGGTTGGTGGGCGGGGAGCTGTTTTTT
j_call: TRBJ2-2
cdr3_length: 14
clone_size: .
d_call: .
v_call: TRBV9

cdr3_aa: CASRPRADRETQYF
cdr3_nt: TGTGCCAGCCGCCCCAGGGCTGACCGGGAGACCCAGTACTTC
j_call: TRBJ2-5
cdr3_length: 14
clone_size: .
d_call: .
v_call: TRBV6-5

cdr3_aa: CASSLRGSGNYGYTF
cdr3_nt: TGTGCCAGCAGTTTAAGGGGTTCTGGAAACTATGGCTACACCTTC
j_call: TRBJ1-2
cdr3_length: 15
clone_size: .
d_call: .
v_call: TRBV27

cdr3_aa: CASSLVPDSSYGYTF
cdr3_nt: TGTGCCAGCAGCTTAGTCCCCGACAGCTCCTATGGCTACACCTTC
j_call: TRBJ1-2
cdr3_length: 15
clone_size: .
d_call: .
v_call: TRBV13